A selection of T cell receptor beta chains follows, all from one sample in a study of blood T cell repertoires in COVID-19. Some clones are missing from TCRdb's copy, which holds only in-frame ones; the method was immunoSEQ multiplex PCR. Here the sample spans about 66,000 clones, 90% to 95% being singletons. Sequencing was carried out using peripheral blood. The receptors originated from a human donor in a cohort sampled during active COVID-19. Both conserved end residues are trimmed from each CDR3. The size of a clone is reported for some rows only, either as once, few or many, or as a class for expanded clones.

v_call	clone_size	cdr3_aa
TRBV6-5	-	ASSSWTGDNEQF
TRBV19	once	ASKWKTQGTGQPQH
TRBV28	-	ASSLRGITYEQY
TRBV2	-	ASSERLTQGGELF
TRBV19	-	ASSISLSGASNEQF
TRBV9	-	ASSPNGGRGEAF
TRBV9	-	ASSVGSGGAGSQTQY
TRBV5-4	-	ASSPIAGTSTDTQY
TRBV28	-	ASSPGTSGRDKNIQY
TRBV9	-	ASSVGGGGTGELF
TRBV19	-	ASSIDRFSRPGGETQY
TRBV4-2	-	ASSHSLAGVNTGELF
TRBV11-3	-	ASSSQGQNTEAF
TRBV2	once	ASMRQGLAGSNEQF
TRBV7-2	-	ASSPFSPNNYGYT
TRBV7-2	-	ASSSLGGLTEAF
TRBV28	-	ASSFPQGENSPLH
TRBV14	-	ASSRQTHSGNTIY
TRBV19	-	ASSADYNEQF
TRBV4-3	once	ASSQIPGAGVEKLF
TRBV5-1	-	ASSTLTGGTGELF
TRBV19	-	ASSLALLAGGGGEQF
TRBV27	-	ASSLPPGTSASYEQY
TRBV2	-	ASSIDRVSGNTIY
TRBV28	-	ASRTGSGGYT
TRBV6-1	-	ASSEYGSTEAF
TRBV3-1/TRBV3-2	-	ASSQDRVSGASSYEQY
TRBV6-5	few	ASSYRSGDSSYEQY
TRBV7-3	-	ASSLTPGVGELF
TRBV19	-	ASSPRTGARSEAF
TRBV7-9	-	ASSLTLEWETQY
TRBV6-2/TRBV6-3	-	ASSNTGAPDTQY
TRBV15	once	ATSRDRGLDSPLH
TRBV19	few	ASSTDTSGGYGYT
TRBV6-2/TRBV6-3	once	ASSYRDIRGYT
TRBV11-2	once	ASSFGGNTGELF
TRBV20-1	-	SASLAYEQY
TRBV5-1	-	ASSFGGGPQETQY
TRBV3-1/TRBV3-2	-	ASSQKDRGPGNTIY
TRBV6-5	-	ASSISGSSYEQY